This TCR beta chain was observed in a study of blood T cells in healthy people across ages. Primed by a sample-barcoded 5' primer and a J-beta primer mix, a second PCR proceeded for about 6 to 11 cycles. Every cDNA molecule carried a tag from a template-switch adaptor bearing 12 random nucleotides. All samples gave at least 2.5 million CDR3-containing paired-end reads. TCRdb re-analysed the 5' RACE reads in MiXCR, keeping a single row per CDR3 protein. Of about 1.5 million distinct CDR3 sequences in the sample, approximately 42% were seen once. Points on this clonotype: Its antigen is unidentified. This may stem from a read error, because a much larger clone lies one nucleotide away.

Study results and caveats: When set beside aged donors, long-lived donors presented more naive CD4+ cells and higher diversity. Per-million-T-cell TCR beta diversity fell roughly linearly with age.

With 1 base removed from V and 11 bases from J, the gap between germline ends came to 20 bases. The V gene's germline CDR1 is SGHTA and CDR2 FQGNSA. CDR3 size: 15 residues. The chain has TRBV7-2 and TRBJ2-5; TRBD1 or TRBD2 may be the D gene (5 bases each). The source of this sequence is a woman in her late teens or twenties in good health. Sequencing was done on a sample of blood. CDR3 loop: CASSLVRGEYNEQYF. As DNA, the CDR3 is TGTGCCAGCAGCTTAGTCCGGGGCGAGTACAATGAGCAGTACTTC.